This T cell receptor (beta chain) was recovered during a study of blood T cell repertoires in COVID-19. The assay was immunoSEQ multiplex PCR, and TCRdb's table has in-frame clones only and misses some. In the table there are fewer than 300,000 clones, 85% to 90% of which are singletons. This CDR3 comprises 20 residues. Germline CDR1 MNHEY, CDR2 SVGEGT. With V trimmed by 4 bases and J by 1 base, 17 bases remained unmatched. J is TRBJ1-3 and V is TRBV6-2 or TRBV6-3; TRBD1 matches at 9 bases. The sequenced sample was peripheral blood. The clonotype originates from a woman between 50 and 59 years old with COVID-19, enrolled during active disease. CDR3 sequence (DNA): TGTGCCAGCAGTTGGGCCCCGGGACAGGGAGCTACCGCATCTGGAAACACCATATATTTT. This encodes CASSWAPGQGATASGNTIYF.